This T cell receptor (beta chain) derives from a study of T cell responses to AZD1222 COVID-19 vaccine. As for the study in general: Second-dose recipients at about 4 or about 12 weeks were treated as one pooled group.

Sequenced by immunoSEQ multiplex PCR; TCRdb stores in-frame clones only, minus some. The table shows approximately 150,000 clones, with more than 90% occurring only once. The ends were cut back, 1 base at V and 7 bases at J, with 11 bases in the middle. Germline loops: CDR1 MGHDK, CDR2 SYGVNS. This CDR3 comprises 15 residues. Source: peripheral blood, taken on day 0 of AZD1222 vaccination. The TCR originated in an adult in good health. The chain joins TRBV25-1 to TRBJ1-6, with a possible D match to TRBD1 (5 bases). CDR3 sequence reads: CASSEWARANSPLHF. The CDR3 DNA reads TGTGCCAGCAGTGAATGGGCCAGGGCGAATTCACCCCTCCACTTT.